Detailed here is one T cell receptor beta chain. This record comes from a study of T and B cells in COVID-19 patients. Across the whole study: Critical illness requiring mechanical ventilation or extracorporeal membrane oxygenation affected about 60% of the 20 active-infection patients.

TRB rearrangements were amplified by multiplex PCR with BIOMED2 TRB-A/B primers. Via MiXCR, TCRdb re-called the multiplex PCR reads, giving one row per CDR3 protein. The sample shows roughly 15,000 distinct CDR3 sequences, under 35% of them seen only once. CDR3 length: 15 residues. V shed 5 bases, J shed 0 bases, and the junction held 3 bases outside the gene matches. Germline V gene sequence: CDR1 MNHEY, CDR2 SVGAGI. Each TRB amplification used about 250-550 ng of genomic DNA from blood. V and J are TRBV6-5 and TRBJ1-5; TRBD1 matches 8 bases. The receptor comes from a human donor who had recovered from COVID-19. Sequenced input: blood. CDR3 amino acids: CASSLRGHSNQPQHF. The CDR3 nucleotides read TGTGCCAGCAGTCTCAGGGGGCATAGCAATCAGCCCCAGCATTTT.